These T cell receptor beta chains were read from a single sample in a study of cytomegalovirus exposure and HLA in healthy donors. The protocol was immunoSEQ multiplex PCR, while the TCRdb copy is restricted to in-frame clones and leaves out a portion. The sample holds 140,000 to 150,000 clones, roughly 92% seen once. Specimen: PBMCs. The receptors were sampled from a man aged 18 to 29 in good health and CMV-seronegative. CDR3s include the opening cysteine and the closing phenylalanine or tryptophan.

TRBJ2-2,13,TRBV19,CASSQLPTGELFF
TRBJ2-2,14,TRBV5-6,CASSLAGANGELFF
TRBJ1-6,15,TRBV18,CASSREQGYNSPLHF
TRBJ1-3,14,TRBV19,CASRARGFGNTIYF
TRBJ2-3,14,TRBV10-3,CATHAGSSTDTQYF
TRBJ1-1,16,TRBV2,CASSESKGVGNTEAFF
TRBJ2-3,16,TRBV5-1,CASSPGRSGTDYTQYF
TRBJ1-2,13,TRBV11-1,CASSQGQGAGYTF
TRBJ2-3,15,TRBV10-1,CASSPKTSYTDTQYF
TRBJ2-3,14,TRBV7-9,CASSFSGGTDTQYF
TRBJ2-1,15,TRBV27,CASSLLGGLVNEQFF
TRBJ1-3,16,TRBV13,CASTGGTVFSGNTIYF
TRBJ2-1,16,TRBV9,CASTQGGGSTYNEQFF
NA,16,TRBV5-6,CASSLEGRGSTYEQYF
TRBJ2-6,18,TRBV11-2,CASSYRTGVWTGANVLTF
TRBJ1-6,18,TRBV18,CASSPMQLRSSYNSPLHF
TRBJ1-5,18,TRBV18,CASSPPGTGVHSNQPQHF
TRBJ2-1,15,TRBV11-2,CASSSSGNVGDEQFF
TRBJ2-5,16,TRBV29-1,CSVGGTGTSGQETQYF
TRBJ1-3,15,TRBV7-2,CASSPNFGSGNTIYF
TRBJ1-3,16,TRBV7-2,CASSLTPPEAGNTIYF
TRBJ2-5,11,TRBV18,CASSPRETQYF
TRBJ2-3,14,TRBV11-1,CASSLTGYVDTQYF
TRBJ2-3,15,TRBV7-8,CASSLARFRADTQYF
TRBJ2-5,14,TRBV7-8,CASSLRQAREAQYF
TRBJ1-3,15,TRBV10-1,CASSRDSSSGNTIYF
TRBJ2-1,13,TRBV10-1,CASSQTGLLEQFF
TRBJ1-2,15,TRBV7-9,CASSLATTKNYGYTF
TRBJ2-3,14,TRBV9,CASSAGGNTDTQYF
TRBJ1-3,15,TRBV7-7,CASSLGVGLGNTIYF
TRBJ1-5,14,TRBV18,CASSGTGGDQPQHF
TRBJ2-1,11,TRBV15,CATSRATRQFF
TRBJ1-2,13,TRBV4-3,CASSQGGDYGYTF
TRBJ1-1,11,TRBV20-1,CSASTGGELSF
TRBJ2-1,12,TRBV25-1,CASGVGSGEQFF
TRBJ1-2,14,TRBV27,CASSLRAGPFGYTF
TRBJ1-5,17,TRBV6-1,CASSETLQGTKLQPQHF
TRBJ1-5,17,TRBV19,CASSIQDRPLTGQPQHF
TRBJ2-3,15,TRBV2,CASSVTAAGTDTQYF
TRBJ1-1,19,TRBV7-8,CASSLAARGRWGKDTEAFF
TRBJ2-1,16,TRBV5-1,CASSLKGTGGYNEQFF
TRBJ1-1,12,TRBV6-6,CASSYDSTEAFF
TRBJ1-6,19,TRBV6-1,CASSVGGDALSSYNSPLHF
TRBJ2-5,14,TRBV29-1,CSVVPGLAEETQYF